This T cell receptor (beta chain) stems from a study of blood T cell repertoires in COVID-19. As for the study in general: The study drew acute and convalescent COVID-19 samples from the United States, Italy and Spain. The analysed material was cDNA or gDNA that came from T cells, B-cell-depleted T cells, or PBMCs.

Original handling: How many nucleated cells were present was estimated from reference gene primer amplification. The repertoire was sequenced with immunoSEQ multiplex PCR; TCRdb's copy has only in-frame clones and lacks some. The V and J calls and clone size are taken from that table; D and trimming were inferred from the DNA. The sample consists of about 17,000 clones, 80% to 85% of them appearing once. The TCR sequence derives from a man in his sixties with acute or convalescent COVID-19. Material: peripheral blood.

The CDR3 spells CASSEGSSGANVLTF. DNA of the CDR3: TGTGCCAGCAGTGAGGGGAGCTCTGGGGCCAACGTCCTGACTTTC. The genes are TRBV25-1 and TRBJ2-6; TRBD2 is a possible D gene (5 bases). CDR3 length: 15 amino acids. The V end lost 3 bases, the J end lost 0 bases, and 6 bases lay between the germline ends. Germline V gene lookup returns CDR1 MGHDK and CDR2 SYGVNS.